This TCR beta chain was sequenced in a study of CD4 T cells in relation to SARS-CoV-2 and coronaviruses (dated by TCRdb to 2020 to 2023). About the full investigation: HLA restriction was mapped for shared crossreactive spike epitopes using patient-derived lymphoblastoid cell lines. Memory CD4+ T cell crossreactivity between SARS-CoV-2 and common cold coronavirus spike proteins was assessed at the TCR clonotype level in the study. The Adaptive Biotechnologies TCR-sequencing kit was used for samples from a few pre-COVID donors and for the naive versus memory experiments, whereas the other data were Illumina-based. A different TCR-beta assay, based on Illumina, was used to sequence expansion assays from other donors in the study. Paper-wide results and their limitations: Because no donor provided both pre-pandemic and post-infection samples, tracing the source of pre-existing responses was limited. Crossreactivity analysis was centred on spike protein, so crossreactivity against other viral proteins was not assessed. In roughly two thirds of donors, memory CD4+ clonotypes turned up that crossrecognized SARS-CoV-2 and at least one common cold coronavirus spike. Sequencing of naive versus memory cells indicated that the assay detects memory recall responses, not primary responses primed during culture. Significantly weaker SARS-CoV-2-driven expansion was shown by crossreactive clones than by monoreactive clones, consistent with antigenic imprinting. The study was constrained by small numbers of patients and of tested TCRs.

CD4+ T cells from unexposed donors were collected before the COVID-19 pandemic (2011-2018). Naive and memory CD4+ T cells were separated from cryopreserved PBMCs by first enriching for CD4 and then performing EasySep naive CD4+ T cell enrichment. The leukapheresis product used for the unexposed donors was purchased from a commercial source. Ficoll-Paque PLUS gradient centrifugation was used to isolate PBMCs from either whole blood or leukapheresis product. PBMCs were either used fresh in the expansion assay or cryopreserved at -140 degrees C. The QIAamp Micro DNA Kit was used to extract genomic DNA from the CD4+ T cells. Turning to this clone: Its cognate antigen has yet to be identified. No per-base quality is available; no much larger clone lies one base away.

The CDR3 sequence holds 17 residues, the cysteine and phenylalanine included. Only CDR3 DNA remains: 51 bases, in frame from the first base. Trimming leaves V shorter by 7 bases and J shorter by 0 bases, with the junction holding 8 bases beyond the gene matches. The germline V gene supplies CDR1 SNHLY and CDR2 FYNNEI. DNA from uncultured naive and memory CD4+ T cells underwent immunoSEQ TCR-beta sequencing at deep resolution. The original methods were these. During preprocessing, nonproductive sequences were removed, as were CDR3s that did not start with C, did not end with F or W, or were shorter than 7 amino acids. Cultured and uncultured naive and memory CD4+ repertoires were searched for previously identified spike- and CEF-reactive CDR3s. Pairwise Levenshtein distance, computed with the stringdist R package after three terminal residues were trimmed from each end, was used as the measure of CDR3 homology. TCRdb retrieved this table from immuneACCESS and kept in-frame rearrangements only. Not all clones are present; in checked studies, unresolved V genes account for under half, and no reason is known for the remainder. V and J calls and clone size come straight from that table; D and trimming were deduced from the DNA. The sample yields around 65,000 clones; 85% to 90% were counted once. Of the sample, around 1.5% is held by the ten largest clones.

This clonotype was sampled from a human donor in good health. This chain is built from TRBV2 and TRBJ2-6; TRBD1 agrees with 8 junctional bases. Source material: memory CD4+ T cells from PBMCs. The sample's cell subset or site label, decoded: memory (non-naive) CD4+ T cells. The encoded CDR3 is CASTVQGANSGANVLTF. The sequence in DNA is TGTGCCAGCACAGTCCAGGGGGCTAACTCTGGGGCCAACGTCCTGACTTTC.